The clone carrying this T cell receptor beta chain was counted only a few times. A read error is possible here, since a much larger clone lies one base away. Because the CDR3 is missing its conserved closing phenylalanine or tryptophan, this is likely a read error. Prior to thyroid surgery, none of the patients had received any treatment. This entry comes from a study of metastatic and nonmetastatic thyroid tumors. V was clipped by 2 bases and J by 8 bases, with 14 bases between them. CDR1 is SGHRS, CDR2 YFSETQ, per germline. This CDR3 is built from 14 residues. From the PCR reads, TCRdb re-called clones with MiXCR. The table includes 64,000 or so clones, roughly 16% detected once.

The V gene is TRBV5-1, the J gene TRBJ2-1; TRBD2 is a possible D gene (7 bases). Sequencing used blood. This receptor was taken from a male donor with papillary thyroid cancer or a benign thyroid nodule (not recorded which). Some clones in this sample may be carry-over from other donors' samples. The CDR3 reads CASSFRGAGDEQFL. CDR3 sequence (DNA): TGCGCCAGCAGCTTTCGGGGGGCGGGAGATGAGCAGTTCCTC.